This T cell receptor beta chain was sequenced during a study of blood T cell repertoires in COVID-19. Looking at the study overall: PBMCs, B-cell-depleted T cells, or T cells were the source of the cDNA or gDNA that made up the material.

V gave up 6 bases and J gave up 0 bases, with 12 bases separating them. This CDR3 has 14 residues. Germline CDR1 reads SEHNR; CDR2 reads FQNEAQ (reference sequence). TCRdb keeps only in-frame clones here, not all; method: immunoSEQ multiplex PCR. The sample includes roughly 38,000 clones, around 83% of them seen just once. The clonotype originates from a man aged 65 to 79 with acute or convalescent COVID-19. The chain carries TRBV7-9 and TRBJ2-7, with D possibly TRBD1 on 5 matching bases. The specimen was peripheral blood. This CDR3 is CASRQDTSSYEQYF. The CDR3 DNA reads as TGTGCCAGCAGACAGGACACATCCTCCTACGAGCAGTACTTC.